This is a list of T cell receptor beta chains from one sample in a study of blood T cell repertoires in COVID-19. Libraries were prepared by immunoSEQ multiplex PCR; TCRdb keeps only in-frame clonotypes and omits some of them. This sample has 60,000 to 100,000 clones, with roughly 90% found just once. Input material: peripheral blood. The receptor source for this set is a man aged 45-65 years with active COVID-19. Each CDR3 is given with its conserved first and last residue. The D gene is left open where the match is weak. A row's size may be missing; if present it is once, few, many or a size class.

>NA|TRBD2|TRBJ2-7|TRBV2
CASRPLAGGYEQYF
TGTGCCAGCAGACCCCTAGCGGGAGGGTACGAGCAGTACTTC
>NA|NA|TRBJ2-2|TRBV6-4
CASSDGASTGELFF
TGTGCCAGCAGTGACGGGGCTTCGACCGGGGAGCTGTTTTTT
>NA|NA|TRBJ2-1|TRBV6-4
CASSSGPSTYNEQFF
TGTGCCAGCAGTAGCGGGCCCAGTACCTACAATGAGCAGTTCTTC
>NA|NA|TRBJ2-3|TRBV11-2
CASSYDSLGTQYF
TGTGCCAGCAGCTACGACAGCCTTGGTACGCAGTATTTT
>NA|NA|TRBJ2-6|TRBV19
CASSIKRLVRGSGANVLTF
TGTGCCAGTAGTATTAAGAGGTTAGTCAGGGGATCTGGGGCCAACGTCCTGACTTTC
>NA|TRBD2|TRBJ2-4|TRBV28
CASSLVLAGVGRENIQYF
TGTGCCAGCAGTTTAGTTCTAGCGGGAGTCGGTCGCGAAAACATTCAGTACTTC
>NA|NA|TRBJ2-2|TRBV28
CASSLLGTGGAGELFF
TGTGCCAGCAGTTTACTCGGCACCGGCGGCGCCGGGGAGCTGTTTTTT
>once|NA|TRBJ1-5|TRBV4-1
CASSQDGGNQPQHF
TGCGCCAGCAGCCAAGATGGAGGGAATCAGCCCCAGCATTTT
>NA|NA|TRBJ2-7|TRBV28
CASSFIRGRYEQYF
TGTGCCAGCAGTTTCATCCGGGGTAGGTACGAGCAGTACTTC
>NA|NA|TRBJ1-6|TRBV5-1
CASSLGGDSPLHF
TGCGCCAGCAGCTTGGGGGGGGACTCACCCCTCCACTTT
>NA|TRBD1|TRBJ1-5|TRBV28
CASSLAGQGSRPQHF
TGTGCCAGCAGTTTAGCTGGACAGGGGTCTCGGCCCCAGCATTTT
>NA|NA|TRBJ2-6|TRBV5-1
CASSLDRPSGANVLTF
TGCGCCAGCAGCTTGGACAGGCCATCTGGGGCCAACGTCCTGACTTTC
>NA|TRBD2|TRBJ2-1|TRBV19
CASSIAGTIGQFF
TGTGCCAGTAGTATAGCGGGGACTATCGGGCAGTTCTTC
>few|TRBD1|TRBJ1-1|TRBV7-2
CASSLQGARTEAFF
TGTGCCAGCAGCCTACAGGGGGCGCGAACTGAAGCTTTCTTT
>once|NA|TRBJ1-4|TRBV18
CASSPDGGSNEKLFF
TGTGCCAGCTCACCGGACGGAGGGAGTAATGAAAAACTGTTTTTT
>once|TRBD1|TRBJ1-2|TRBV5-1
CASSLGAGGAVGYGYTF
TGCGCCAGCAGCTTGGGAGCAGGGGGCGCGGTTGGCTATGGCTACACCTTC
>NA|NA|TRBJ1-5|TRBV5-1
CASSLTRDQPQHF
TGCGCCAGCAGCCTAACCCGTGATCAGCCCCAGCATTTT
>NA|NA|TRBJ2-7|TRBV28
CASRGASLSYEQYF
TGTGCCAGCAGGGGGGCTAGCCTTTCCTACGAGCAGTACTTC
>NA|TRBD1|TRBJ1-2|TRBV3-1/TRBV3-2
CASSHGDSNYGYTF
TGTGCCAGCAGCCATGGGGACAGTAACTATGGCTACACCTTC
>NA|NA|TRBJ1-4|TRBV9
CASSSRDGFNEKLFF
TGTGCCAGCAGCTCGCGGGATGGGTTTAATGAAAAACTGTTTTTT
>NA|NA|TRBJ1-6|TRBV12-3/TRBV12-4
CASSLGQGSPLHF
TGTGCCAGCAGTTTAGGGCAGGGCTCACCCCTCCACTTT
>once|NA|TRBJ2-3|TRBV28
CASSGGGGPDTQYF
TGTGCCAGCAGCGGGGGTGGCGGCCCAGATACGCAGTATTTT
>NA|NA|TRBJ1-1|TRBV11-1
CASSSPVVMNTEAFF
TGTGCCAGCAGCTCCCCGGTGGTCATGAACACTGAAGCTTTCTTT
>NA|NA|TRBJ2-7|TRBV28
CASSLEVEQYF
TGTGCCAGCAGTTTAGAGGTCGAGCAGTACTTC
>NA|NA|TRBJ1-3|TRBV6-5
CASSPAGNSGNTIYF
TGTGCCAGCAGTCCGGCGGGCAACTCTGGAAACACCATATATTTT
>NA|NA|TRBJ2-6|TRBV30
CAWSLAGGANVLTF
TGTGCCTGGAGTTTGGCAGGGGGGGCCAACGTCCTGACTTTC
>NA|TRBD1|TRBJ1-3|TRBV7-4
CASNKQGDGNTIYF
TGTGCCAGCAACAAACAGGGGGACGGAAACACCATATATTTT
>NA|TRBD1|TRBJ2-2|TRBV7-8
CASSSRDRRDGELFF
TGTGCCAGCAGCTCACGGGACAGAAGGGACGGGGAGCTGTTTTTT
>NA|NA|TRBJ1-2|TRBV12-3/TRBV12-4
CASSRGRDYGYTF
TGTGCCAGCAGTCGAGGCAGGGACTATGGCTACACCTTC
>NA|TRBD2|TRBJ2-6|TRBV5-4
CASSPPGGGANVLTF
TGTGCCAGCAGTCCCCCGGGGGGTGGGGCCAACGTCCTGACTTTC
>NA|NA|TRBJ1-5|TRBV28
CASSGPVSNQPQHF
TGTGCCAGCAGTGGGCCAGTAAGCAATCAGCCCCAGCATTTT
>NA|TRBD1|TRBJ1-1|TRBV5-1
CARLRDREETEAFF
TGCGCCAGGCTAAGGGACAGGGAGGAAACTGAAGCTTTCTTT
>NA|NA|TRBJ1-3|TRBV14
CASSQDRLHSGNTIYF
TGTGCCAGCAGCCAAGATCGACTCCACTCTGGAAACACCATATATTTT
>few|TRBD1|TRBJ1-6|TRBV9
CASSAGTGVVEGNSPLHF
TGTGCCAGCAGCGCCGGGACAGGGGTAGTCGAGGGCAATTCACCCCTCCACTTT
>NA|NA|TRBJ2-1|TRBV6-1
CASSPGPYNEQFF
TGTGCCAGCAGTCCAGGGCCTTACAATGAGCAGTTCTTC
>NA|NA|TRBJ2-7|TRBV4-1
CASSQDFPGSSYEQYF
TGCGCCAGCAGCCAAGATTTTCCGGGAAGCTCCTACGAGCAGTACTTC
>NA|TRBD2|TRBJ2-7|TRBV5-6
CASTRGVAGGDPYEQYF
TGTGCCAGCACCCGGGGGGTAGCGGGGGGTGACCCCTACGAGCAGTACTTC
>NA|TRBD1|TRBJ1-5|TRBV18
CASSPTGPGQGASNQPQHF
TGTGCCAGCTCACCAACGGGGCCGGGACAGGGGGCGAGCAATCAGCCCCAGCATTTT
>NA|TRBD2|TRBJ2-3|TRBV28
CASSGSGGAGTDTQYF
TGTGCCAGCAGTGGCAGCGGGGGGGCCGGCACAGATACGCAGTATTTT
>NA|NA|TRBJ2-3|TRBV6-5
CASTSASLGRDTQYF
TGTGCCAGCACCTCAGCTAGCCTGGGGAGGGATACGCAGTATTTT
>NA|TRBD1|TRBJ2-7|TRBV7-2
CASSLAGQNLYEQYF
TGTGCCAGCAGCTTAGCGGGACAGAACCTCTACGAGCAGTACTTC
>NA|TRBD2|TRBJ2-1|TRBV5-6
CASSLGTSGSSYNEQFF
TGTGCCAGCAGCCTTGGGACTAGCGGGAGCTCCTACAATGAGCAGTTCTTC
>NA|TRBD1|TRBJ1-6|TRBV7-9
CASSLVGQYNSPLHF
TGTGCCAGCAGCTTAGTGGGACAGTATAATTCACCCCTCCACTTT
>NA|NA|TRBJ2-7|TRBV25-1
CASSRETGAYEQYF
TGTGCCAGCAGTCGCGAGACCGGGGCCTACGAGCAGTACTTC
>NA|NA|TRBJ2-3|TRBV2
CASSDGLLTDTQYF
TGTGCCAGCAGTGACGGACTACTCACAGATACGCAGTATTTT
>few|NA|TRBJ1-1|TRBV5-1
CASSFREGTGTEAFF
TGCGCCAGCAGCTTCAGGGAGGGTACGGGCACTGAAGCTTTCTTT
>once|NA|TRBJ2-5|TRBV28
CASGLGGTQYF
TGTGCCAGTGGACTAGGGGGGACCCAGTACTTC
>once|TRBD2|TRBJ2-5|TRBV28
CASSLEGPQGRGLAGDPLETQYF
TGTGCCAGCAGTCTCGAGGGCCCCCAGGGTAGAGGGCTAGCGGGAGACCCATTAGAGACCCAGTACTTC
>NA|NA|TRBJ2-7|TRBV14
CASSQDPIRPFYEQYF
TGTGCCAGCAGCCAAGACCCCATCAGGCCCTTCTACGAGCAGTACTTC
>once|TRBD1|TRBJ1-2|TRBV19
CASSVDRDAGYTF
TGTGCCAGTAGTGTGGACAGGGATGCTGGCTACACCTTC
>NA|NA|TRBJ2-3|TRBV9
CASSVSGQEAIDTQYF
TGTGCCAGCAGCGTTTCAGGCCAAGAAGCCATAGATACGCAGTATTTT
>NA|TRBD2|TRBJ2-7|TRBV19
CASSIDDGAGDYEQYF
TGTGCCAGTAGTATAGATGATGGAGCGGGGGACTACGAGCAGTACTTC
>NA|TRBD1|TRBJ2-7|TRBV6-2/TRBV6-3
CASSYLSGTGTYEQYF
TGTGCCAGCAGTTACCTATCCGGGACAGGCACCTACGAGCAGTACTTC
>NA|TRBD1|TRBJ1-1|TRBV27
CASSRGTGGGNTEAFF
TGTGCCAGCTCCCGGGGGACAGGGGGCGGAAACACTGAAGCTTTCTTT
>NA|TRBD1|TRBJ1-1|TRBV18
CASSLTGTGSAEAFF
TGTGCCAGCTCACTAACCGGGACAGGGAGCGCTGAAGCTTTCTTT
>NA|NA|TRBJ2-1|TRBV15
CATGDFNEQFF
TGTGCCACCGGAGATTTTAATGAGCAGTTCTTC
>NA|TRBD1|TRBJ1-6|TRBV5-1
CASSLGRGNSPLHF
TGCGCCAGCAGCCTGGGCAGGGGGAATTCACCCCTCCACTTT
>NA|TRBD2|TRBJ2-3|TRBV6-5
CANSGGATDTQYF
TGTGCCAACAGCGGGGGGGCCACAGATACGCAGTATTTT
>NA|NA|TRBJ1-4|TRBV28
CASSPVGEGDEKLFF
TGTGCCAGCAGTCCTGTAGGGGAAGGCGATGAAAAACTGTTTTTT